This T cell receptor (beta chain) comes out of a study of cytomegalovirus exposure and HLA in healthy donors. Turning to the study itself: Among approximately 400 genotyped donors, around 80% fell in the Caucasian-associated ancestry cluster.

J gave up 5 bases and V 6 bases, and 6 bases lay outside the gene matches. Germline CDR1 is SQVTM and CDR2 is ANQGSEA. CDR3 length: 16 amino acids. PCR involved 60 Vbeta and 13 Jbeta primers. TCRdb's table, derived via immunoSEQ multiplex PCR, lists solely in-frame clones and lacks some. The sample holds some 210,000 clones; about 85% are singletons and the top ten take roughly a tenth. This sequence was found in a woman between 50 and 59 years old in good health and CMV-seropositive. The chain employs TRBV29-1 and TRBJ2-2, with 16 bases matching TRBD2. The sample taken for sequencing was PBMCs. The CDR3 region has the DNA TGCAGCGTCGGTAGGGGACTAGCGGGGGGGACCGGGGAGCTGTTTTTT. It translates to CSVGRGLAGGTGELFF.